These 32 T cell receptor beta chains share one sample of origin, sequenced in a study of technical replicates of blood from a few donors. Profiled with immunoSEQ multiplex PCR; TCRdb holds only in-frame clones, not every one. The sample includes under 90,000 clones, 93% of them seen just once. Sequencing was performed on T cells isolated from PBMCs. The source of these receptors is a human donor in good health.

J is TRBJ2-2 and V is TRBV12-5; 15 bases are a match to TRBD2. V shed 5 bases and J 7 bases; nucleotides not matched to a gene: 14. Germline values: CDR1 LGHNT, CDR2 FRNRAP. The CDR3 contains 19 residues. Written as DNA, the CDR3 is TGTGCTAGTGGTACCCGGACTAGCGGGGGGGCTGGTCTAATCGGGGAGCTGTTTTTT. Translated: CASGTRTSGGAGLIGELFF. The full variable domain, its missing parts supplied by reference TRBV12-5 and TRBJ2-2, is DARVTQTPRHKVTEMGQEVTMRCQPILGHNTVFWYRQTMMQGLELLAYFRNRAPLDDSGMPKDRFSAEMPDATLATLKIQPSEPRDSAVYFCASGTRTSGGAGLIGELFFGEGSRLTVL.

The chain recombines TRBV11-2 with TRBJ1-1; D is unclear. This CDR3 comprises 11 residues. Germline V gene data show CDR1 as SGHAT and CDR2 as FQNNGV. V lost 5 bases, J lost 10 bases, and 11 bases lay in between. CDR3 coding DNA: TGTGCCAGCAGCCCAGCCCGGGGAGCTTTCTTT. Protein: CASSPARGAFF.

This chain links TRBV28 with TRBJ2-5; TRBD2 aligns across 12 bases. Trimming removed 5 bases from V and 5 bases from J; junction bases left unmatched: 9. The CDR3 runs to 16 residues. Germline CDR1 MDHEN, CDR2 SYDVKM. The CDR3 protein is CASSPLTSGRGETQYF. Written as DNA, the CDR3 is TGTGCCAGCAGTCCCCTGACTAGCGGGAGAGGCGAGACCCAGTACTTC.

The chain carries TRBV27 and TRBJ1-4; D may be TRBD1 (5 bases). CDR3 size: 15 residues. Trimming stripped 5 bases from V and 6 bases from J, with 16 bases between. Germline lookup yields CDR1 MNHEY and CDR2 SMNVEV (reference sequence). CDR3 loop: CASSLRSSGDEKLFF. For the CDR3, the DNA is TGTGCCAGCAGTCTCCGGTCTTCGGGGGATGAAAAACTGTTTTTT.

The V and J genes are TRBV28 and TRBJ1-1; a possible D gene is TRBD1 (5 bases). Trimming removed 2 bases from V and 0 bases from J, with 10 bases in between. Germline V gene lookup returns CDR1 MDHEN and CDR2 SYDVKM. There are 15 residues in the CDR3. CDR3 residues: CASSLQGTLNTEAFF. The DNA of the CDR3 is TGTGCCAGCAGTTTACAGGGAACCTTGAACACTGAAGCTTTCTTT. Together with reference TRBV28 and TRBJ1-1, the CDR3 gives the full variable domain: DVKVTQSSRYLVKRTGEKVFLECVQDMDHENMFWYRQDPGLGLRLIYFSYDVKMKEKGDIPEGYSVSREKKERFSLILESASTNQTSMYLCASSLQGTLNTEAFFGQGTRLTVV.

The V call is TRBV4-1, the J call TRBJ2-3, with TRBD1 identical over 9 bases. Germline values: CDR1 MGHRA, CDR2 YSYEKL. The V segment lost 1 base and the J segment 2 bases; nucleotides outside the gene matches: 10. The CDR3 extends over 18 amino acids. CDR3 bases: TGCGCCAGCAGCCAAGGCCTTGGAGGGACAGGGACCACAGATACGCAGTATTTT. Residues: CASSQGLGGTGTTDTQYF.

V and J are TRBV18 and TRBJ1-5; maybe TRBD1 (5 bases). V lost 2 bases to trimming and J lost 9 bases, with 17 bases between them. The CDR3 runs 15 residues. Looked up from germline, CDR1 is KGHSH and CDR2 is LQKENI. CDR3 protein: CASSPEGGASGPQHF. The CDR3 coding sequence is TGTGCCAGCTCACCAGAGGGCGGGGCGAGTGGGCCCCAGCATTTT.

The chain links TRBV7-2 to TRBJ1-4; D remains unclear. The length of the CDR3 is 17 residues. V dropped 5 bases and J dropped 0 bases, with 16 bases sitting between them. Germline V gives CDR1 SGHTA, CDR2 FQGNSA. The CDR3 loop is CASSARTGGSTNEKLFF. The CDR3 DNA reads TGTGCCAGCAGCGCTCGGACGGGAGGTTCAACTAATGAAAAACTGTTTTTT.

The rearrangement links TRBV29-1 to TRBJ2-7; tentative D call: TRBD1 (6 bases). This CDR3 has 12 amino acids. The germline V gene encodes CDR1 SQVTM and CDR2 ANQGSEA. V shed 6 bases and J shed 2 bases, with 11 bases lying between them. This chain's CDR3 is CSVGYRAYEQYF. The CDR3 DNA reads as TGCAGCGTGGGTTACAGGGCCTACGAGCAGTACTTC.

The CDR3 sequence is CASSLLAFSGLQPQHF. The DNA for the CDR3 is TGTGCCAGCAGTTTACTAGCCTTTTCGGGGTTACAGCCCCAGCATTTT. V usage is TRBV28 and J usage is TRBJ1-5; no definite D call. The CDR3 loop spans 16 amino acids. V shed 2 bases and J shed 7 bases, with 18 bases lying between them. The germline CDR1 and CDR2 sequences are MDHEN and SYDVKM. The complete variable domain, with remaining parts taken from reference TRBV28 and TRBJ1-5, reads DVKVTQSSRYLVKRTGEKVFLECVQDMDHENMFWYRQDPGLGLRLIYFSYDVKMKEKGDIPEGYSVSREKKERFSLILESASTNQTSMYLCASSLLAFSGLQPQHFGDGTRLSIL.

The chain recombines TRBV6-5 with TRBJ2-2; 8 nucleotides line up with TRBD2. V gave up 2 bases and J gave up 3 bases; unmatched junction bases: 2. CDR3 length: 15 amino acids. Germline V gives CDR1 MNHEY, CDR2 SVGAGI. The CDR3 sequence: CASSYTSGYTGELFF. The CDR3 coding sequence is TGTGCCAGCAGTTACACTAGCGGATACACCGGGGAGCTGTTTTTT.

This chain connects TRBV29-1 to TRBJ2-3; the match to TRBD2 covers 14 bases. CDR1 is SQVTM, CDR2 ANQGSEA, per germline. V gave up 8 bases and J gave up 10 bases; unmatched junction bases: 8. The CDR3 totals 13 residues. The DNA for the CDR3 is TGCAGCTACACCGGGACTAGCGGGAGTTCGCAGTATTTT. As protein: CSYTGTSGSSQYF.

This chain links TRBV4-1 with TRBJ2-1, with 7 nucleotides matching TRBD1. V lost 1 base, J lost 7 bases, and 1 base stayed unmatched. Germline CDR1 reads MGHRA; CDR2 reads YSYEKL. The CDR3 has 13 amino acids. The DNA of the CDR3 is TGCGCCAGCAGCCAAGTCAGGGGGAATGAGCAGTTCTTC. This sequence encodes CASSQVRGNEQFF.

The rearrangement joins TRBV10-3 to TRBJ2-1, with TRBD2 matching 11 bases. CDR3 size: 16 residues. Germline V gives CDR1 ENHRY, CDR2 SYGVKD. Germline trimming cut 10 bases from V and 3 bases from J; bases unmatched to any gene: 11. The CDR3 loop reads CATEPWGLADYNEQFF. The CDR3 DNA follows: TGTGCCACAGAGCCCTGGGGACTAGCGGACTACAATGAGCAGTTCTTC.

This rearrangement joins TRBV21-1 to TRBJ2-7; TRBD2, as called in the table, went unchecked against the DNA. TRBV21-1 is reported as a pseudogene. CDR3 size: 17 residues. The CDR3 reads CARSRGSRPSGIYEQYF. The CDR3 nucleotides are TGTGCCAGGTCAAGGGGTAGTAGGCCTAGCGGGATCTACGAGCAGTACTTC.

The V gene is TRBV19, the J gene TRBJ1-3; TRBD1 agrees at 7 bases. CDR1 and CDR2 from the germline V gene are LNHDA and SQIVND (reference sequence). This CDR3 spans 15 amino acids. V trimming: 6 bases; J trimming: 1 base; junction bases outside the gene matches: 6. As DNA, the CDR3 is TGTGCCAGTAGCCAGACAGGGTCTTCTGGAAACACCATATATTTT. It is translated as CASSQTGSSGNTIYF.

This chain joins TRBV6-1 and TRBJ2-7, with 8 bases aligning to TRBD2. The CDR3 has 14 residues. Trimming removed 5 bases from V and 0 bases from J; junction bases left unmatched: 3. CDR1 and CDR2 (germline): MNHNS, SASEGT. DNA for the CDR3: TGTGCCAGCAGTAAGACTAGCGTCTCCTACGAGCAGTACTTC. Protein product: CASSKTSVSYEQYF.

J is TRBJ2-7 and V is TRBV4-2, with no clear D. V was trimmed by 1 base and J by 3 bases, leaving 7 bases between them. Germline values: CDR1 LGHNA, CDR2 YNFKEQ. The CDR3 spans 13 residues. The CDR3 DNA reads TGTGCCAGCAGCCAAGGTCTCCTCTACGAGCAGTACTTC. Its translation is CASSQGLLYEQYF.

The chain is built from TRBV15 and TRBJ2-7; tentative D call: TRBD1 (7 bases). Germline-derived CDR1 and CDR2 are LNHNV and YYDKDF (reference sequence). V lost 0 bases, J lost 6 bases, and 15 bases lay in between. This CDR3 is 15 amino acids long. CDR3 coding DNA: TGTGCCACCAGCAGAGATCGAGGGACAGCGGGCGAGCAGTACTTC. Translating it yields CATSRDRGTAGEQYF.

V and J are TRBV2 and TRBJ1-4; D is undetermined. V was shortened by 6 bases and J by 0 bases, with 8 bases between the two germline ends. The CDR3 sequence is 14 residues long. In germline, CDR1 is SNHLY, CDR2 FYNNEI. The CDR3 sequence: CASSETSTNEKLFF. CDR3 coding DNA: TGTGCCAGCAGCGAAACTTCAACTAATGAAAAACTGTTTTTT.

The chain joins TRBV5-1 to TRBJ2-1; 9 bases are shared with TRBD2. Germline V gives CDR1 SGHRS, CDR2 YFSETQ. This CDR3 spans 15 amino acids. V lost 0 bases and J lost 6; bases outside the gene matches: 4. CDR3 protein: CASSLGLAGINEQFF. The CDR3 coding sequence is TGCGCCAGCAGCTTGGGCCTAGCGGGAATCAATGAGCAGTTCTTC.

V gene TRBV2 combines with J gene TRBJ1-5; maybe TRBD1 (6 bases). Germline CDR1 SNHLY, CDR2 FYNNEI. The ends were cut back, 10 bases at V and 3 bases at J, with 16 bases in the middle. The CDR3 spans 14 residues. The CDR3 DNA sequence: TGTGCCAATTGCCCGGACAGCCTCAATCAGCCCCAGCATTTT. Its translation is CANCPDSLNQPQHF.

In this sample, this clone turned up once. V usage is TRBV2 and J usage is TRBJ1-5; 7 bases match TRBD1. Unmatched junction bases numbered 7, after V lost 8 bases and J lost 6 bases. Germline assignment: CDR1 SNHLY and CDR2 FYNNEI. This CDR3 region has 13 residues. The CDR3 DNA reads TGTGCCAGCGGTCGGGACAGCTCTCAGCCCCAGCATTTT. Translation gives CASGRDSSQPQHF.

The V and J genes are TRBV11-2 and TRBJ1-3; D uncertain. CDR1 is SGHAT and CDR2 is FQNNGV in the germline V gene. The CDR3 has 17 amino acids. V was pared by 2 bases and J by 2 bases, with 16 bases between. The CDR3 reads CASSLNHMAVPGNTIYF. In DNA form, the CDR3 reads TGTGCCAGCAGCTTAAATCACATGGCAGTGCCTGGAAACACCATATATTTT. Filled out from reference TRBV11-2 and TRBJ1-3, the complete variable domain reads EAGVAQSPRYKIIEKRQSVAFWCNPISGHATLYWYQQILGQGPKLLIQFQNNGVVDDSQLPKDRFSAERLKGVDSTLKIQPAKLEDSAVYLCASSLNHMAVPGNTIYFGEGSWLTVV.

The V gene is TRBV9, the J gene TRBJ1-1, with D uncertain. Germline CDR1 SGDLS, CDR2 YYNGEE. V lost 5 bases to trimming and J lost 1 base, with 9 bases between them. This CDR3 has 13 residues. CDR3 amino acids: CASSPTGNTEAFF. In DNA form, the CDR3 reads TGTGCCAGCAGTCCTACGGGGAACACTGAAGCTTTCTTT.

This clone has a handful of counts. The V call is TRBV2, the J call TRBJ1-1, with 7 bases aligning to TRBD1. This CDR3 comprises 15 residues. The V gene end was trimmed by 6 bases and the J gene end by 5 bases; junction bases not matched to a gene: 12. Germline CDR1 and CDR2: SNHLY and FYNNEI. The CDR3 reads CASSPRGQGVTEAFF. CDR3 nucleotide sequence: TGTGCCAGCAGCCCGAGGGGGCAGGGGGTGACTGAAGCTTTCTTT.

The chain couples TRBV10-3 to TRBJ1-3, with 11 bases that match TRBD1. The CDR3 consists of 16 residues. The J segment lost 3 bases and the V segment lost 2 bases, leaving 3 bases of the junction unmatched. The V gene's germline CDR1 is ENHRY and CDR2 SYGVKD. CDR3 region: CAISEPGTGGGNTIYF. CDR3 sequence (DNA): TGTGCCATCAGTGAGCCGGGGACAGGGGGTGGAAACACCATATATTTT.

V usage is TRBV13 and J usage is TRBJ2-2; TRBD2 aligns across 7 bases. The CDR3 has 16 residues. CDR1 is PRHDT, CDR2 FYEKMQ, per germline (reference sequence). Trimming removed 4 bases from V and 6 bases from J; junction bases left unmatched: 11. CDR3 protein: CASSYYTGTIAGELFF. DNA for the CDR3: TGTGCCAGCAGCTACTACACCGGGACTATCGCCGGGGAGCTGTTTTTT.

The V call is TRBV6-1, the J call TRBJ2-5; TRBD1 matches 7 bases. Germline V gene lookup returns CDR1 MNHNS and CDR2 SASEGT. V lost 6 bases, J lost 2 bases, and 6 bases stayed unmatched. The length of the CDR3 is 14 residues. In nucleotides, the CDR3 is TGTGCCAGCAGCTCCGGGACAGTACAAGAGACCCAGTACTTC. Protein product: CASSSGTVQETQYF.

This chain links TRBV10-3 with TRBJ2-7; tentatively, D is TRBD1 (6 bases). Trimming removed 0 bases from V and 4 bases from J, with 10 bases in between. The CDR3 is 14 residues long. CDR1 and CDR2 from the germline V gene are ENHRY and SYGVKD. This CDR3 is CAISESKDRYEQYF. The CDR3 coding sequence is TGTGCCATCAGTGAGTCTAAGGACAGATACGAGCAGTACTTC.

The V and J genes are TRBV2 and TRBJ2-5, with 8 bases identical to TRBD1. V lost 5 bases and J lost 1; bases outside the gene matches: 6. The CDR3 extends over 15 amino acids. Germline V gives CDR1 SNHLY, CDR2 FYNNEI. CDR3 DNA sequence: TGTGCCAGCAGTCCGATGGGGACAGGCCAAGAGACCCAGTACTTC. Protein sequence: CASSPMGTGQETQYF.

The genes are TRBV6-5 and TRBJ1-1; D gene unclear. The germline V gene encodes CDR1 MNHEY and CDR2 SVGAGI. V was clipped by 5 bases and J by 2 bases, with 12 bases between them. The CDR3 is 14 amino acids. The CDR3: CASSRGSRNTEAFF. The CDR3 bases are TGTGCCAGCAGTCGGGGATCTCGAAACACTGAAGCTTTCTTT.